These T cell receptor beta chains were read from a single sample in a study of cytomegalovirus exposure and HLA in healthy donors. Method: immunoSEQ multiplex PCR; TCRdb's copy keeps in-frame clones and lacks some. Of 150,000 to 200,000 clones detected, 65% to 80% appear once; the ten largest clones hold 2.5% to 3%. Material: PBMCs. These receptors all stem from a woman aged 45-60 years in good health and CMV-seropositive. Both conserved end residues are part of each CDR3. The D gene is left open where the match is weak. The listing skips clone size in some rows; elsewhere it reads once, few, many or a size class.

>TRBJ2-3|TRBD2|TRBV7-2|-
TGTGCCAGCACTAAGACTAGCGGGACAGATACGCAGTATTTT
CASTKTSGTDTQYF
>TRBJ2-1|TRBD2|TRBV7-9|-
TGTGCCAGCAGCATTCTAGCGGGGGTCAATGAGCAGTTCTTC
CASSILAGVNEQFF
>TRBJ1-1|-|TRBV2|-
TGTGCCATGATACCAGGACAGTTATTCCCCGGGCACATGAACACTGAAGCTTTCTTT
CAMIPGQLFPGHMNTEAFF
>TRBJ1-2|TRBD1|TRBV6-5|-
TGTGCCGCAGGGGGTTACTATGGCTACACCTTC
CAAGGYYGYTF
>TRBJ2-7|TRBD1|TRBV29-1|-
TGCAGCGTTGAACCTAGAGGACAGGATAGCGACGAGCAGTACTTC
CSVEPRGQDSDEQYF
>TRBJ1-1|-|TRBV15|-
TGTGCCACCAGCAGAGACAGGAACACTGAAGCTTTCTTT
CATSRDRNTEAFF
>TRBJ1-1|-|TRBV6-1|-
TGTGCCAGCAGTCTCCGGGGGGGTGACACTGAAGCTTTCTTT
CASSLRGGDTEAFF
>TRBJ1-5|TRBD1|TRBV2|-
TGTGCCAGTGGACAGGGGCTAAATCAGCCCCAGCATTTT
CASGQGLNQPQHF
>TRBJ1-6|-|TRBV28|-
TGTGCCAGCAGTTCAGGATCGGTTTCACCCCTCCACTTT
CASSSGSVSPLHF
>TRBJ2-1|TRBD1|TRBV7-3|few
TGTGCCAGCAGCGCGACAGGGGACGAGGGGGCCAATGAGCAGTTCTTC
CASSATGDEGANEQFF
>TRBJ1-2|-|TRBV5-1|-
TGCGCCAGCAGCTTGGCAGGGCTCTATGGCTACACCTTC
CASSLAGLYGYTF
>TRBJ2-7|-|TRBV28|-
TGTGCCAGCCAAGGGGATTTTTACGAGCAGTACTTC
CASQGDFYEQYF
>TRBJ2-3|TRBD2|TRBV5-1|few
TGCGCCAGCAGCCGGGAGGGGAACACAGATACGCAGTATTTT
CASSREGNTDTQYF
>TRBJ1-6|-|TRBV29-1|-
TGCAGCGCCGCCTCAGGGAATGGTTCACCCCTCCACTTT
CSAASGNGSPLHF
>TRBJ1-5|-|TRBV27|-
TGTGCCAGCAGCTCCTTAAGTGGGGCAGGTTTGGCCCAGCATTTT
CASSSLSGAGLAQHF
>TRBJ1-1|-|TRBV21-1|-
TGTGCCAGCAGCCAGAGTACAGGGGGCTTGTACCTAGGCGACACTGAAGCTTTCTTT
CASSQSTGGLYLGDTEAFF
>TRBJ2-2|-|TRBV2|-
TGTGCCAGCAGTGACGTGGGGCTAACTGCCACCGGGGAGCTGTTTTTT
CASSDVGLTATGELFF
>TRBJ1-1|-|TRBV6-1|-
TGTGCCAGCAGTGCGCCGGTCAGGGGAATCGTCACTGAAGCTTTCTTT
CASSAPVRGIVTEAFF
>TRBJ2-1|-|TRBV30|-
TGTGCCTGGAGACCCGGGACAATTGCCTACAATGAGCAGTTCTTC
CAWRPGTIAYNEQFF
>TRBJ1-1|TRBD1|TRBV5-1|-
TGCGCCAGCAGCGAAAGGACAGGGCAGAATGAAGCTTTCTTT
CASSERTGQNEAFF
>TRBJ1-1|-|TRBV7-9|few
TGTGCCAGCACCACCATCTTGACAGTCACTGAAGCTTTCTTT
CASTTILTVTEAFF
>TRBJ2-1|-|TRBV5-4|-
TGTGCCAGCAGCACCACACAGGGTCGGGTGTACAATGAGCAGTTCTTC
CASSTTQGRVYNEQFF
>TRBJ1-3|-|TRBV6-1|once
TGTGCCACGACCTGGGGGCTCGGAAACACCATATATTTT
CATTWGLGNTIYF
>TRBJ2-7|TRBD2|TRBV7-8|-
TGTGCCAGCAGCTTGCGAGCGGGGAACTACGAGCAGTACTTC
CASSLRAGNYEQYF
>TRBJ1-2|-|TRBV7-9|-
TGTGCCAGCAGCTTACAGTACTATGGCTACACCTTC
CASSLQYYGYTF
>TRBJ1-1|-|TRBV6-5|-
TGTGCCAGCAGTTACTCGAGAGGCACTGAAGCTTTCTTT
CASSYSRGTEAFF
>TRBJ1-1|-|TRBV6-1|-
TGTGCCAGCAGCCACTATCAGGTGGGGAGGACTGAAGCTTTCTTT
CASSHYQVGRTEAFF
>TRBJ1-2|TRBD1|TRBV6-5|-
TGTGCCAGCAGTTACGAGGGGGGACAGGGTCACTATGGCTACACCTTC
CASSYEGGQGHYGYTF
>TRBJ1-3|-|TRBV9|-
TGTGCCAGCAGCGACAGGGTCACTGGAAACACCATATATTTT
CASSDRVTGNTIYF
>TRBJ1-4|TRBD1|TRBV11-2|-
TGTGCCAGCAGCGAGGACAGGGTTGATGAAAAACTGTTTTTT
CASSEDRVDEKLFF
>TRBJ1-2|TRBD1|TRBV5-6|-
TGTGCCAGCAGCTTGGGGGCAGGGGGCTATGGCTACACCTTC
CASSLGAGGYGYTF
>TRBJ1-2|TRBD1|TRBV15|-
TGTGCCACCAGCAGCTACCTTATGAGGGACAGAACAGCTAACTATGGCTACACCTTC
CATSSYLMRDRTANYGYTF
>TRBJ2-1|TRBD1|TRBV5-4|-
TGTGCCAGCAGCTTAGGCAAAAGGACAGGGGGAGGTGAGCAGTTCTTC
CASSLGKRTGGGEQFF
>TRBJ1-3|-|TRBV5-6|-
TGTGCCAGCAGCCCTTTCGGGGGAAACACCATATATTTT
CASSPFGGNTIYF
>TRBJ2-5|TRBD2|TRBV6-1|-
TGTGCCAGCAGTGCCGCGCTAGCGGGGGGCCAAGAGACCCAGTACTTC
CASSAALAGGQETQYF
>TRBJ2-3|-|TRBV15|-
TGTGCCACCGGGGCCGGAGGGGAGGCGCGAGATACGCAGTATTTT
CATGAGGEARDTQYF
>TRBJ2-5|-|TRBV19|-
TGTGCCAGTAGTCCAGGAGGGGGCGGTTTAGAGACCCAGTACTTC
CASSPGGGGLETQYF
>TRBJ1-2|TRBD1|TRBV5-4|-
TGTGCCAGCACCTACACAGGGGATGGGGGCTACACCTTC
CASTYTGDGGYTF
>TRBJ1-3|-|TRBV6-5|-
TGTGCCAGCGCTCGGGGGGTCTCTGGAAACACCATATATTTT
CASARGVSGNTIYF
>TRBJ1-5|-|TRBV11-2|-
TGTGCCAGCAGCGAATCGGACAAGGGGTGGCCCCAGCATTTT
CASSESDKGWPQHF
>TRBJ1-5|-|TRBV2|-
TGTGCCAGCGCCCAAGAAAAGGACTCTAGTAGCAATCAGCCCCAGCATTTT
CASAQEKDSSSNQPQHF
>TRBJ1-1|-|TRBV5-1|-
TGCGCCAGCAGAACAGCCGGGAGTAACACTGAAGCTTTCTTT
CASRTAGSNTEAFF
>TRBJ2-5|TRBD1|TRBV2|-
TGTGCCAGCAGTCCTAGGACAGGTCAAGAGACCCAGTACTTC
CASSPRTGQETQYF
>TRBJ1-2|-|TRBV4-1|-
TGCGCCAGCAGCCTAAGAGGGGGGGGGCGCGGTGGCTACACCTTC
CASSLRGGGRGGYTF
>TRBJ1-5|-|TRBV19|-
TGTGCCAGTGGAAACAGGGGCAATCAGCCCCAGCATTTT
CASGNRGNQPQHF
>TRBJ1-2|-|TRBV21-1|-
TGTGCCAGCAGCCCCGGCGGTGGCCTGTGTGGTGGCTACACCTTC
CASSPGGGLCGGYTF
>TRBJ1-2|TRBD1|TRBV23-1|-
TGCGCCAGCAGTCCTCCCGGACAGGGGGAGTCTAACTATGGCTACACCTTC
CASSPPGQGESNYGYTF
>TRBJ2-7|TRBD1|TRBV5-4|few
TGTGCCAGCAGCTCAGCCCGGGACAGGTCGCGGCACGAGCAGTACTTC
CASSSARDRSRHEQYF
>TRBJ2-3|TRBD1|TRBV5-1|-
TGCGCCAGCAGCTCCGGGACAGGGTACACAGATACGCAGTATTTT
CASSSGTGYTDTQYF
>TRBJ1-1|-|TRBV9|-
TGTGCCAGCAGCGTCAGTCAGAATTTGAACACTGAAGCTTTCTTT
CASSVSQNLNTEAFF
>TRBJ2-7|TRBD1|TRBV18|-
TGTGCCAGCTCAGCCGGGACAGAGCCCTACGAGCAGTACTTC
CASSAGTEPYEQYF
>TRBJ1-1|-|TRBV27|-
TGTGCCAGCAAACTAAAACCGCACACTGAAGCTTTCTTT
CASKLKPHTEAFF
>TRBJ2-1|-|TRBV5-1|-
TGCGCCAGCAGCTTGATAGCGTCGGGGAATGAGCAGTTCTTC
CASSLIASGNEQFF
>TRBJ2-3|TRBD2|TRBV5-1|-
TGCGCCAGCAGCTTGGGGACTAGCGGGGGGTTACGAACCACAGATACGCAGTATTTT
CASSLGTSGGLRTTDTQYF
>TRBJ2-1|TRBD1|TRBV11-2|-
TGTGCCAGCAGCAGAAACAGGGGAAGCTACAATGAGCAGTTCTTC
CASSRNRGSYNEQFF
>TRBJ2-3|TRBD2|TRBV23-1|-
TGCGGTACGGGACTAGCGATTCGAGATACGCAGTATTTT
CGTGLAIRDTQYF